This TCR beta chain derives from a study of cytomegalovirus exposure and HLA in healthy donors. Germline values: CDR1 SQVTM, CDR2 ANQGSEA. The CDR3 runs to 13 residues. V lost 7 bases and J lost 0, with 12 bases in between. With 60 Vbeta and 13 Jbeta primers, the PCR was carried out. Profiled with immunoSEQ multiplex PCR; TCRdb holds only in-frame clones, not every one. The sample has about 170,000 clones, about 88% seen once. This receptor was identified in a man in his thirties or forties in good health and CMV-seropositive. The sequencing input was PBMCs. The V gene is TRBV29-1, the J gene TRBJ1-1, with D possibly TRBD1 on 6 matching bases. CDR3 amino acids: CSAEGDLNTEAFF. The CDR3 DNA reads TGCAGCGCCGAGGGGGATTTGAACACTGAAGCTTTCTTT. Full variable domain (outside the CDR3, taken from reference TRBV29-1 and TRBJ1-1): SAVISQKPSRDICQRGTSLTIQCQVDSQVTMMFWYRQQPGQSLTLIATANQGSEATYESGFVIDKFPISRPNLTFSTLTVSNMSPEDSSIYLCSAEGDLNTEAFFGQGTRLTVV.